This record covers a single T cell receptor (beta chain). Its antigen is not known. TCRbeta libraries were built with three rounds of nested PCR, modified from ARM-PCR. TCRdb ran MiXCR on the multiplex PCR reads and lists one entry per CDR3 protein. The sample shows 90,000 to 120,000 distinct CDR3 sequences, approximately 60% of them seen only once. This sample's RNA came from whole unsorted tissue. More than 3 cm separated this lung sample from the edge of the tumor. These data belong to a study of tumor and adjacent non-tumor tissue in lung cancer. Whole-study findings and limits: Top 100 clones took a larger repertoire share in normal lung.

This receptor was obtained from a man aged 25 to 45 with non-small cell lung cancer. The sample comprised distant non-tumor lung tissue.

CDR3 DNA sequence: TGTGCCAGCAGCCCATCCGGGGGGCAAGAGACCCAGTACTTC. Translating it yields CASSPSGGQETQYF. The chain carries TRBV11-2 and TRBJ2-5; 7 positions match TRBD2. This CDR3 has 14 amino acids. Germline lookup yields CDR1 SGHAT and CDR2 FQNNGV. With 5 bases clipped from V and 2 bases from J, the junction kept 5 bases outside the gene matches.